The source of this TCR beta chain is a study of beta chain features in type 1 diabetes. Across the whole study: All of the samples together had roughly 98 million sorted cells examined.

To note about this clone: The same CDR3 can be traced to other DNA sequences in this sample.

All of the isolated RNA was reverse transcribed, so expressed TCRB transcripts were sequenced. Sequencing was performed with immunoSEQ multiplex PCR; in TCRdb, only in-frame clones are kept and a portion is missing. The sample lists around 300,000 clones; around 13% were seen once. Germline loops: CDR1 MNHNY, CDR2 SVGAGI (reference sequence). CDR3 length: 12 amino acids. V dropped 3 bases and J dropped 2 bases, with 4 bases sitting between them. The receptor was derived from a man aged 25-40 years in good health. This sequence joins TRBV6-6 and TRBJ1-1; no clear D gene. Sequenced: central memory CD4+ T cells from blood. This chain's CDR3 is CASSYANTEAFF. For the CDR3, the DNA is TGTGCCAGCAGTTATGCCAACACTGAAGCTTTCTTT.